This record covers a single T cell receptor (beta chain). Germline CDR1 reads MNHEY; CDR2 reads SVGEGT. The CDR3 covers 11 residues. Authors' methods: Researchers report that nucleated cell counts were estimated from reference gene primer amplification. The data were produced by immunoSEQ multiplex PCR, yet TCRdb's version contains in-frame clones alone and is incomplete. The V and J calls and clone size come from that table; D and trimming were worked out from the DNA. The sample contains about 280,000 clones, about 89% of which appear only once. This entry comes from a study of blood T cell repertoires in COVID-19. The overall study: Collection of acute and convalescent COVID-19 samples took place in the United States, Italy and Spain. The analysed material was cDNA or gDNA that came from T cells, B-cell-depleted T cells, or PBMCs.

Sequencing was done on a sample of peripheral blood. The rearrangement joins TRBV6-2 or TRBV6-3 to TRBJ2-7; the D is unclear. The receptor was isolated from a man aged 40-49 years with acute or convalescent COVID-19. The chain's CDR3 is CASSPLYEQYF. Written as DNA, the CDR3 is TGTGCTAGTAGCCCCCTCTACGAGCAGTACTTC.